The 24 T cell receptor beta chains in this list originate from one sample, sequenced in a study of control samples from healthy donors and cancer patients. The method was immunoSEQ multiplex PCR; TCRdb's version includes in-frame clones alone and lacks a portion of them. The sample includes 100,000 to 150,000 clones, about nine tenths of them seen just once. The sequencing input was blood. The receptors derive from a woman in her 50s in good health.

J is TRBJ2-1 and V is TRBV19; D gene unclear. Germline V gene sequence: CDR1 LNHDA, CDR2 SQIVND (reference sequence). This CDR3 is built from 14 residues. Trimming pared 3 bases from V and 5 bases from J, leaving 11 bases between. CDR3: CASSISLGNNEQFF. CDR3 in DNA: TGTGCCAGTAGTATTTCTTTGGGGAACAATGAGCAGTTCTTC.

CDR3 coding DNA: TGCGCCAGCAGCTTATTGGGGGAAAACGGAGGCTACACCTTC. It specifies CASSLLGENGGYTF. The rearrangement joins TRBV5-1 to TRBJ1-2, with a weak D call TRBD1 (5 bases). The germline V gene has CDR1 SGHRS and CDR2 YFSETQ. The CDR3 consists of 14 residues. The ends were cut back, 2 bases at V and 8 bases at J, with 16 bases in the middle.

Only one count was recorded for this clone. The rearrangement uses TRBV19 and TRBJ1-2, with D perhaps TRBD1 (6 bases). Trimming removed 5 bases from V and 2 bases from J, with 18 bases in between. There are 16 residues in the CDR3. In germline, CDR1 is LNHDA, CDR2 SQIVND (reference sequence). This CDR3 is CASSQPSGVVNYGYTF. The DNA for the CDR3 is TGTGCCAGTAGTCAACCCTCAGGGGTTGTCAACTATGGCTACACCTTC. The complete variable domain, with remaining parts taken from reference TRBV19 and TRBJ1-2, reads DGGITQSPKYLFRKEGQNVTLSCEQNLNHDAMYWYRQDPGQGLRLIYYSQIVNDFQKGDIAEGYSVSREKKESFPLTVTSAQKNPTAFYLCASSQPSGVVNYGYTFGSGTRLTVV.

The genes are TRBV29-1 and TRBJ1-1; 7 nucleotides agree with TRBD1. Germline assignment: CDR1 SQVTM and CDR2 ANQGSEA. J lost 4 bases, V lost 6 bases, and 8 bases had no gene match. CDR3 length: 13 amino acids. The CDR3 nucleotides read TGCAGCGTATCGACAGGGCTGGGCACTGAAGCTTTCTTT. It codes for CSVSTGLGTEAFF.

The genes are TRBV29-1 and TRBJ2-7; no definite D call. The CDR3 sequence is 13 residues long. Deletions cut 5 bases from V and 8 bases from J, with 19 bases between. Germline CDR1 is SQVTM and CDR2 is ANQGSEA. In nucleotides, the CDR3 is TGCAGCGTTCTCTTGGACGGGTTCATGAAGCAGTACTTC. It translates to CSVLLDGFMKQYF.

The rearrangement links TRBV6-5 to TRBJ2-7; 8 bases fit TRBD1. The CDR3 has 15 amino acids. CDR1 is MNHEY and CDR2 is SVGAGI in the germline V gene. The V segment lost 4 bases and the J segment 6 bases; nucleotides outside the gene matches: 11. CDR3: CASSLQGGNSAEQYF. The CDR3 DNA is TGTGCCAGCAGTTTACAGGGGGGAAACTCGGCCGAGCAGTACTTC.

The rearrangement links TRBV10-1 to TRBJ1-2; 10 bases are shared with TRBD1. CDR1 and CDR2 from the germline V gene are WNHNN and SYGVQD (reference sequence). The CDR3 spans 14 residues. V trimming: 3 bases; J trimming: 8 bases; junction bases outside the gene matches: 6. In DNA, the CDR3 is TGCGCCAGCAGTGACCGGGACAGGGGAATAGGCTACACCTTC. Its translation: CASSDRDRGIGYTF.

This clone was found once. This chain joins TRBV28 and TRBJ1-1; 8 nucleotides align to TRBD1. The V segment lost 6 bases and the J segment 5 bases; nucleotides outside the gene matches: 11. Germline CDR1 is MDHEN and CDR2 is SYDVKM. The CDR3 length is 15 residues. The CDR3 region has the DNA TGTGCCAGCAGACCACCCAGGGGGCCAGGGACTGAAGCTTTCTTT. Protein product: CASRPPRGPGTEAFF.

V gene TRBV7-8 combines with J gene TRBJ1-5; D uncertain. Deletions cut 1 base from V and 9 bases from J, with 10 bases between. The CDR3 length is 13 residues. Germline values: CDR1 SGHVS, CDR2 FQNEAQ. The CDR3 sequence: CASSLVGPGPQHF. The CDR3, as DNA: TGTGCCAGCAGCTTAGTTGGCCCTGGGCCCCAGCATTTT.

The chain joins TRBV6-1 to TRBJ1-2; D gene unclear. This CDR3 has 11 amino acids. CDR1 and CDR2 from the germline V gene are MNHNS and SASEGT. V was cut by 3 bases and J by 4 bases, with 3 bases left in between. The CDR3 DNA follows: TGTGCCAGCAGTGAGGCCTATGGCTACACCTTC. It codes for CASSEAYGYTF.

The gene calls are TRBV5-6 and TRBJ1-6, with D possibly being TRBD1 (5 bases). The CDR3 consists of 17 residues. V lost 3 bases, J lost 0 bases, and 13 bases lay in between. Germline CDR1 SGHDT, CDR2 YYEEEE. In DNA, the CDR3 is TGTGCCAGCAGCTGGAGGACACCTAGCTCCTATAATTCACCCCTCCACTTT. It specifies CASSWRTPSSYNSPLHF.

The chain couples TRBV6-4 to TRBJ2-1, with D maybe TRBD1 (5 bases). Germline CDR1 is MRHNA and CDR2 is SNTAGT. Trimming took off 6 bases at V and 4 bases at J, with 13 bases between the two ends. The CDR3 is made up of 14 amino acids. The CDR3 is CASSADINYNEQFF. The CDR3 nucleotides are TGTGCCAGCAGCGCGGACATTAATTACAATGAGCAGTTCTTC.

The chain couples TRBV27 to TRBJ1-1; D remains ambiguous. Germline values: CDR1 MNHEY, CDR2 SMNVEV (reference sequence). This CDR3 comprises 14 residues. The V end lost 3 bases, the J end lost 5 bases, and 13 bases lay between the germline ends. The CDR3 loop is CASSFGLSRTEAFF. The CDR3 nucleotides are TGTGCCAGCAGTTTTGGACTTTCGCGTACTGAAGCTTTCTTT.

Note on this clone: This sample includes further DNA sequences coding for the same CDR3. The gene calls are TRBV3-1 (or the pseudogene TRBV3-2) and TRBJ2-5; D is perhaps TRBD2 (6 bases). The length of the CDR3 is 14 residues. The germline CDR1 and CDR2 sequences are LGHDT and YNNKEL (reference sequence). V lost 0 bases, J lost 4 bases, and 9 bases lay in between. CDR3 amino acids: CASSQDGSRETQYF. CDR3 sequence (DNA): TGTGCCAGCAGCCAAGACGGGAGCCGAGAGACCCAGTACTTC.

As DNA, the CDR3 is TGTGCCAGCAGTCGCGACGGGACCAAAGAGACCCAGTACTTC. It encodes CASSRDGTKETQYF. V usage is TRBV28 and J usage is TRBJ2-5; D might be TRBD1 or TRBD2, each matching 5 bases. V was trimmed by 5 bases and J by 3 bases, leaving 13 bases between them. The CDR3 loop spans 14 amino acids. Germline V gene data show CDR1 as MDHEN and CDR2 as SYDVKM.

The chain links TRBV5-5 to TRBJ1-2, with 7 bases fitting TRBD1. The CDR3 consists of 14 residues. Losses at the gene ends were 4 bases for V and 2 bases for J; bases not matched to a gene: 5. Germline V CDR1 and CDR2: SGHKS, YYEKEE (reference sequence). The CDR3 region is CASSQVGQNYGYTF. The CDR3 DNA reads as TGTGCCAGCAGCCAAGTGGGACAGAACTATGGCTACACCTTC. The variable domain in full, completed from reference TRBV5-5 and TRBJ1-2, reads DAGVTQSPTHLIKTRGQQVTLRCSPISGHKSVSWYQQVLGQGPQFIFQYYEKEERGRGNFPDRFSARQFPNYSSELNVNALLLGDSALYLCASSQVGQNYGYTFGSGTRLTVV.

This clone was detected a few times. The chain uses TRBV14 and TRBJ1-3; D is undetermined. Deletions cut 4 bases from V and 0 bases from J, with 13 bases between. The CDR3 is 16 residues long. Germline lookup yields CDR1 SGHDN and CDR2 FVKESK. CDR3 region: CASSPLGPGSGNTIYF. CDR3 DNA sequence: TGTGCCAGCAGCCCTCTTGGTCCAGGCTCTGGAAACACCATATATTTT.

Worth noting for this clone: Just one base apart from a much larger clone, this may be a read error. V is TRBV7-9 and J is TRBJ2-7; 7 bases are shared with TRBD1. Germline CDR1 and CDR2: SEHNR and FQNEAQ (reference sequence). This CDR3 has 15 amino acids. The CDR3 spells CASSPRDSFHYKQYF. The CDR3 region has the DNA TGTGCCAGCAGCCCCCGGGACAGCTTTCACTACAAGCAGTACTTC.

The chain has TRBV7-8 and TRBJ1-3, with D possibly TRBD1 on 5 matching bases. The germline V gene has CDR1 SGHVS and CDR2 FQNEAQ. V lost 1 base and J lost 0, with 10 bases in between. This CDR3 has 16 residues. In DNA, the CDR3 is TGTGCCAGCAGCTTAGTTACGAGGGGCTCTGGAAACACCATATATTTT. Amino acid sequence: CASSLVTRGSGNTIYF.

The V and J genes are TRBV10-3 and TRBJ1-1; 7 nucleotides match TRBD1. Germline CDR1 reads ENHRY; CDR2 reads SYGVKD. The trim removed 6 bases at V and 1 base at J, leaving 5 bases unmatched. The CDR3 is 14 residues long. CDR3: CAISWTGKNTEAFF. As DNA, the CDR3 is TGTGCCATCAGCTGGACAGGAAAGAACACTGAAGCTTTCTTT.

The chain combines TRBV7-9 with TRBJ1-5, with TRBD1 identical over 7 bases. Germline V lookup: CDR1 SEHNR, CDR2 FQNEAQ (reference sequence). Trimming cost V 5 bases and J 4 bases; bases outside gene matches: 2. The CDR3 extends over 13 amino acids. CDR3 DNA sequence: TGTGCCAGCAGCGTGGGACAGAATCAGCCCCAGCATTTT. It encodes CASSVGQNQPQHF.

The chain carries TRBV7-8 and TRBJ1-4; D remains ambiguous. Germline CDR1 SGHVS, CDR2 FQNEAQ. V lost 8 bases and J lost 3, with 13 bases in between. The CDR3 sequence is 14 residues long. This CDR3 reads CASLRDGANEKLFF. The CDR3 DNA follows: TGTGCCAGCCTGCGTGATGGGGCTAATGAAAAACTGTTTTTT. Filled out from reference TRBV7-8 and TRBJ1-4, the complete variable domain reads GAGVSQSPRYKVAKRGQDVALRCDPISGHVSLFWYQQALGQGPEFLTYFQNEAQLDKSGLPSDRFFAERPEGSVSTLKIQRTQQEDSAVYLCASLRDGANEKLFFGSGTQLSVL.

V usage is TRBV12-3 or TRBV12-4 and J usage is TRBJ1-1; D is ambiguous. V was cut by 6 bases and J by 4 bases, with 12 bases left in between. The CDR3 has 13 residues. The CDR3 DNA is TGTGCCAGCAGACTAGGAGTGGGCACTGAAGCTTTCTTT. Translated, it gives CASRLGVGTEAFF.

The chain joins TRBV2 to TRBJ1-5; 8 bases agree with TRBD1. The CDR3 runs to 17 residues. Trimming at V came to 2 bases and at J to 0 bases, leaving 6 bases not matched to a gene. Germline loops: CDR1 SNHLY, CDR2 FYNNEI. In nucleotides, the CDR3 is TGTGCCAGCAGTGAACCAGGGGGCATTCTTAGCAATCAGCCCCAGCATTTT. It specifies CASSEPGGILSNQPQHF.